A selection of T cell receptor beta chains follows, all from one sample in a study of shared clonotypes between healthy human individuals. Here immunoSEQ multiplex PCR was the method, and the copy in TCRdb shows in-frame clones only, minus some. The sample has about 2 million clones; just under 95% are singletons. The material sequenced was naive CD8+ T cells sorted from blood. These receptors all come from a man between 18 and 29 years old in good health. Both conserved end residues are part of each CDR3. Fields, in order: V gene, clone size, D gene, J gene, CDR3 DNA, CDR3 protein. The D gene is left open where the match is weak. A clone size is listed for some rows: how often the clone was seen (once, few, many), or a class if it is expanded.

v_gene: TRBV7-9
abundance: .
d_gene: .
j_gene: TRBJ2-1
CDR3nt: TGTGCCAGCAGCTTCGGAGCCAATGAGCAGTTCTTC
CDR3aa: CASSFGANEQFF

v_gene: TRBV5-1
abundance: .
d_gene: TRBD1
j_gene: TRBJ2-7
CDR3nt: TGCGCCAGCAGCTGGACAGGGACCTACGAGCAGTACTTC
CDR3aa: CASSWTGTYEQYF

v_gene: TRBV13
abundance: .
d_gene: TRBD1
j_gene: TRBJ2-4
CDR3nt: TGTGCCAGCAGCTCGTGGGGGACAGATAAAAACATTCAGTACTTC
CDR3aa: CASSSWGTDKNIQYF

v_gene: TRBV5-8
abundance: .
d_gene: .
j_gene: TRBJ1-1
CDR3nt: TGTGCCAGCAGCACCCAGGACATCCCAGAAGCTTTCTTT
CDR3aa: CASSTQDIPEAFF

v_gene: TRBV18
abundance: .
d_gene: .
j_gene: TRBJ1-5
CDR3nt: TGTGCCAGCTCACCACCCCCGCCGGGGACCAATAGCAATCAGCCCCAGCATTTT
CDR3aa: CASSPPPPGTNSNQPQHF

v_gene: TRBV9
abundance: .
d_gene: .
j_gene: TRBJ2-3
CDR3nt: TGTGCCAGCAGCGTAGGGTCCGAGGGAGGCACAGATACGCAGTATTTT
CDR3aa: CASSVGSEGGTDTQYF

v_gene: TRBV19
abundance: .
d_gene: .
j_gene: TRBJ2-7
CDR3nt: TGTGCCAGTAGTATTGGGCTTTCCTACGAGCAGTACTTC
CDR3aa: CASSIGLSYEQYF

v_gene: TRBV30
abundance: .
d_gene: .
j_gene: TRBJ2-1
CDR3nt: TGTGCCTGGGCCCCACCCAGCTCCTACAATGAGCAGTTCTTC
CDR3aa: CAWAPPSSYNEQFF

v_gene: TRBV19
abundance: once
d_gene: .
j_gene: TRBJ2-7
CDR3nt: TGTGCCAGTAGTCCTGGTACCCACCGCGCGGAAGAGCAGTACTTC
CDR3aa: CASSPGTHRAEEQYF

v_gene: TRBV13
abundance: .
d_gene: TRBD1
j_gene: TRBJ1-1
CDR3nt: TGTGCCAGCAGCTCCCTGGACAGGGGCACTGAAGCTTTCTTT
CDR3aa: CASSSLDRGTEAFF

v_gene: TRBV13
abundance: .
d_gene: TRBD1
j_gene: TRBJ2-1
CDR3nt: TGTGCCAGCAGCTTAGCCGGGACAGGGGGCTTCCATGAGCAGTTCTTC
CDR3aa: CASSLAGTGGFHEQFF

v_gene: TRBV27
abundance: .
d_gene: TRBD1
j_gene: TRBJ2-7
CDR3nt: TGTGCCAGCAGTTTCGGACAGGGGTGGAACGAGCAGTACTTC
CDR3aa: CASSFGQGWNEQYF

v_gene: TRBV27
abundance: .
d_gene: TRBD1
j_gene: TRBJ1-5
CDR3nt: TGTGCCAGCAGGGAGGGGGCAGGGGAGTTTAGCAATCAGCCCCAGCATTTT
CDR3aa: CASREGAGEFSNQPQHF

v_gene: TRBV14
abundance: .
d_gene: .
j_gene: TRBJ2-3
CDR3nt: TGTGCCAGCAGCCAAGATTCAGGCTGGGGTACAGATACGCAGTATTTT
CDR3aa: CASSQDSGWGTDTQYF

v_gene: TRBV6-6
abundance: .
d_gene: TRBD1
j_gene: TRBJ1-4
CDR3nt: TGTGCCAGCAGTTACTTGACAGGGGCTAATGAAAAACTGTTTTTT
CDR3aa: CASSYLTGANEKLFF

v_gene: TRBV19
abundance: .
d_gene: TRBD1
j_gene: TRBJ2-7
CDR3nt: TGTGCCAGTAGTCCCGGGACAGCGAACTACGAGCAGTACTTC
CDR3aa: CASSPGTANYEQYF

v_gene: TRBV5-3
abundance: .
d_gene: TRBD1
j_gene: TRBJ1-1
CDR3nt: TGTGCCAGAAGCTTGAGGGGGCCCAGTGACGCTGAAGCTTTCTTT
CDR3aa: CARSLRGPSDAEAFF

v_gene: TRBV29-1
abundance: .
d_gene: .
j_gene: TRBJ2-7
CDR3nt: TGCAGCGTCGAGATGGCGGACACCTACGAGCAGTACTTC
CDR3aa: CSVEMADTYEQYF

v_gene: TRBV6-5
abundance: .
d_gene: .
j_gene: TRBJ2-7
CDR3nt: TGTGCCAGCAGTCACCGGGCCTCCTACGAGCAGTACTTC
CDR3aa: CASSHRASYEQYF

v_gene: TRBV19
abundance: .
d_gene: TRBD2
j_gene: TRBJ2-7
CDR3nt: TGTGCCAGTAGTATAGGTAGACTAGCGGGAGGAGTAATCCAAAGCTCCTACGAGCAGTACTTC
CDR3aa: CASSIGRLAGGVIQSSYEQYF

v_gene: TRBV29-1
abundance: .
d_gene: TRBD1
j_gene: TRBJ1-2
CDR3nt: TGCAGCGTTGAAGGGACAGGGAACTATGGCTACACCTTC
CDR3aa: CSVEGTGNYGYTF

v_gene: TRBV6-1
abundance: .
d_gene: .
j_gene: TRBJ2-7
CDR3nt: TGTGCCAGCAGTGAAGCAGGGCTGAGCTCCTACGAGCAGTACTTC
CDR3aa: CASSEAGLSSYEQYF